These T cell receptor beta chains were read from a single sample in a study of cytotoxic CD8 clonotypes in ibrutinib-treated CLL. Profiling relied on immunoSEQ multiplex PCR, and the TCRdb table lists in-frame clones only, not all of them. The sample consists of 110,000 to 150,000 clones, 76% of them appearing once. The input for sequencing was PBMCs, taken after 24 months of ibrutinib treatment. These receptors were obtained from a human donor with chronic lymphocytic leukemia. Each CDR3 is given with its conserved first and last residue. Each record gives: CDR3 protein, CDR3 DNA, clone size, D gene, J gene, V gene. The D gene is left open where the match is weak. For some rows the clone size is stated as once, few or many, or as a class when expanded; others skip it.

CDR3aa: CASSQFSSGISSYNEQFF
CDR3nt: TGCGCCAGCAGCCAGTTCTCTAGCGGGATCAGCTCCTACAATGAGCAGTTCTTC
abundance: -
d_gene: TRBD2
j_gene: TRBJ2-1
v_gene: TRBV4-3

CDR3aa: CASSRTGELFF
CDR3nt: TGTGCCAGCAGCAGGACCGGGGAGCTGTTTTTT
abundance: -
d_gene: -
j_gene: TRBJ2-2
v_gene: TRBV6-5

CDR3aa: CASSPPGANEQFF
CDR3nt: TGTGCCAGCAGCCCCCCGGGCGCGAATGAGCAGTTCTTC
abundance: -
d_gene: -
j_gene: TRBJ2-1
v_gene: TRBV14

CDR3aa: CASSGQTGAGYTF
CDR3nt: TGCGCCAGCAGCGGCCAGACAGGGGCTGGCTACACCTTC
abundance: few
d_gene: TRBD1
j_gene: TRBJ1-2
v_gene: TRBV5-1

CDR3aa: CASSEGAGTEAFF
CDR3nt: TGTGCCAGCAGTGAGGGAGCGGGCACTGAAGCTTTCTTT
abundance: many
d_gene: -
j_gene: TRBJ1-1
v_gene: TRBV2

CDR3aa: CASSVVGSLNTEAFF
CDR3nt: TGTGCCAGCAGCGTAGTAGGCAGCTTGAACACTGAAGCTTTCTTT
abundance: -
d_gene: -
j_gene: TRBJ1-1
v_gene: TRBV9

CDR3aa: CASGLGRDSSNTGELFF
CDR3nt: TGTGCTAGTGGTTTGGGCCGGGACAGCTCGAACACCGGGGAGCTGTTTTTT
abundance: many
d_gene: TRBD1
j_gene: TRBJ2-2
v_gene: TRBV12-5

CDR3aa: CASSERGSGVGETQYF
CDR3nt: TGTGCCAGCAGTGAACGGGGTAGCGGGGTGGGTGAGACCCAGTACTTC
abundance: -
d_gene: TRBD2
j_gene: TRBJ2-5
v_gene: TRBV2

CDR3aa: CASSPTTVNTEAFF
CDR3nt: TGTGCCAGCTCACCCACGACAGTGAACACTGAAGCTTTCTTT
abundance: -
d_gene: -
j_gene: TRBJ1-1
v_gene: TRBV18

CDR3aa: CASSYGGAYTDTQYF
CDR3nt: TGTGCCAGCAGTTACGGGGGGGCCTACACAGATACGCAGTATTTT
abundance: -
d_gene: -
j_gene: TRBJ2-3
v_gene: TRBV6-5

CDR3aa: CASSRSLGRETQYF
CDR3nt: TGTGCCAGCAGCCGATCCTTGGGGAGGGAGACCCAGTACTTC
abundance: -
d_gene: -
j_gene: TRBJ2-5
v_gene: TRBV7-2

CDR3aa: CASSQGLADYEQYF
CDR3nt: TGTGCCAGCAGCCAGGGGCTAGCGGACTACGAGCAGTACTTC
abundance: -
d_gene: -
j_gene: TRBJ2-7
v_gene: TRBV11-1

CDR3aa: CASSLGGSSYNEQFF
CDR3nt: TGTGCCAGCAGCCTCGGGGGATCCTCCTACAATGAGCAGTTCTTC
abundance: -
d_gene: -
j_gene: TRBJ2-1
v_gene: TRBV11-2

CDR3aa: CASSLLQGNEQFF
CDR3nt: TGTGCCAGCAGCCTGCTTCAGGGAAATGAGCAGTTCTTC
abundance: -
d_gene: -
j_gene: TRBJ2-1
v_gene: TRBV7-6

CDR3aa: CASSLSLAGGLRQQYF
CDR3nt: TGTGCCAGCAGTTTATCCCTAGCGGGGGGCCTCCGCCAGCAGTACTTC
abundance: -
d_gene: TRBD2
j_gene: TRBJ2-7
v_gene: TRBV28

CDR3aa: CATSRGQGADTQYF
CDR3nt: TGTGCCACCAGCAGAGGGCAGGGAGCAGATACGCAGTATTTT
abundance: -
d_gene: -
j_gene: TRBJ2-3
v_gene: TRBV15

CDR3aa: CASSKYHRQNILYEQYF
CDR3nt: TGTGCCAGTAGTAAGTACCACCGGCAGAATATCCTCTACGAGCAGTACTTC
abundance: -
d_gene: -
j_gene: TRBJ2-7
v_gene: TRBV19

CDR3aa: CASSLGADQYNEQFF
CDR3nt: TGTGCCAGCAGCTTAGGGGCTGACCAGTACAATGAGCAGTTCTTC
abundance: once
d_gene: -
j_gene: TRBJ2-1
v_gene: TRBV7-9

CDR3aa: CASSVALSGNTIYF
CDR3nt: TGTGCCAGCAGCGTAGCCCTCTCTGGAAACACCATATATTTT
abundance: -
d_gene: -
j_gene: TRBJ1-3
v_gene: TRBV9

CDR3aa: CASSPGSSGNTIYF
CDR3nt: TGTGCCAGCAGCCCCGGGTCGTCTGGAAACACCATATATTTT
abundance: -
d_gene: -
j_gene: TRBJ1-3
v_gene: TRBV7-2

CDR3aa: CASSLGRALYGYTF
CDR3nt: TGTGCCAGCAGCTTGGGCCGGGCCCTTTATGGCTACACCTTC
abundance: -
d_gene: -
j_gene: TRBJ1-2
v_gene: TRBV5-6

CDR3aa: CAWTRAQHTDTQYF
CDR3nt: TGTGCCTGGACCCGGGCCCAACATACAGATACGCAGTATTTT
abundance: -
d_gene: -
j_gene: TRBJ2-3
v_gene: TRBV30

CDR3aa: CASRPAGVYEQYF
CDR3nt: TGTGCCAGCAGGCCCGCGGGGGTCTACGAGCAGTACTTC
abundance: -
d_gene: TRBD2
j_gene: TRBJ2-7
v_gene: TRBV27

CDR3aa: CASSPDRSEQYF
CDR3nt: TGTGCCAGCAGCCCAGACAGATCCGAGCAGTACTTC
abundance: few
d_gene: -
j_gene: TRBJ2-7
v_gene: TRBV28

CDR3aa: CASSVVGGGTDTQYF
CDR3nt: TGTGCCAGCAGCGTAGTTGGGGGAGGCACAGATACGCAGTATTTT
abundance: -
d_gene: -
j_gene: TRBJ2-3
v_gene: TRBV9

CDR3aa: CASSIGSSGEKLFF
CDR3nt: TGTGCCAGTAGTATTGGTAGTTCGGGGGAAAAACTGTTTTTT
abundance: few
d_gene: -
j_gene: TRBJ1-4
v_gene: TRBV19

CDR3aa: CASSLAPGQTYEQYF
CDR3nt: TGCGCCAGCAGCTTGGCGCCGGGACAGACTTACGAGCAGTACTTC
abundance: -
d_gene: TRBD1
j_gene: TRBJ2-7
v_gene: TRBV5-1

CDR3aa: CASSTAANYGYTF
CDR3nt: TGTGCCAGTAGTACGGCGGCTAACTATGGCTACACCTTC
abundance: -
d_gene: -
j_gene: TRBJ1-2
v_gene: TRBV19

CDR3aa: CASSLGHQETQYF
CDR3nt: TGTGCCAGCAGCTTGGGACACCAAGAGACCCAGTACTTC
abundance: few
d_gene: -
j_gene: TRBJ2-5
v_gene: TRBV7-2

CDR3aa: CASSSMGAGNQPQHF
CDR3nt: TGTGCCAGCAGTAGTATGGGGGCCGGCAATCAGCCCCAGCATTTT
abundance: -
d_gene: -
j_gene: TRBJ1-5
v_gene: TRBV27

CDR3aa: CASSLEGARGYTF
CDR3nt: TGTGCCAGCAGTTTGGAGGGGGCGCGCGGCTACACCTTC
abundance: few
d_gene: TRBD1
j_gene: TRBJ1-2
v_gene: TRBV28

CDR3aa: CASSLSWGQQFF
CDR3nt: TGTGCCAGCAGCTTGTCGTGGGGGCAGCAGTTCTTC
abundance: -
d_gene: -
j_gene: TRBJ2-1
v_gene: TRBV5-5